The clone carrying this T cell receptor beta chain has more than one count but fewer than ten. What it binds is unknown. The entry originates in a study of T-cell memory formation after mild COVID-19. Whole-study context: Largely donor-specific sequence clusters came from a couple of donors.

The study's findings and limits: Among CD4+ contracting clones, most were CM and EM, and CD8+ ones EMRA. Pre-infection memory carried some responding clones, suggesting that cross-reactive memory joined.

Sample barcodes and UMIs were carried by the TCR alpha and TCR beta cDNA libraries that 5'RACE generated with constant-segment primers. TCRdb reprocessed the 5' RACE reads with MiXCR, giving one entry per CDR3 protein. The profile covers tens of thousands of distinct CDR3 sequences, with more than 10% appearing a single time and around 23% taken by the ten largest. The germline CDR1 and CDR2 sequences are SEHNR and FQNEAQ (reference sequence). Trimming left V 1 base short and J 0 bases short, with 12 bases between. This CDR3 is built from 17 residues. The sequence was obtained from a man aged 18 to 30 who had mild COVID-19 (a few samples of this study predate the infection). Cell type and time point are not known. The specimen sequenced was PBMCs or a T cell subset sorted from them (not recorded which). The chain joins TRBV7-9 to TRBJ2-2; tentative D call: TRBD1 (5 bases). CDR3 sequence (DNA): TGTGCCAGCAGCTTAGTCGCACAGGCTACGAACACCGGGGAGCTGTTTTTT. This sequence encodes CASSLVAQATNTGELFF. Using reference TRBV7-9 and TRBJ2-2 for the parts outside the CDR3, the full variable domain is DTGVSQNPRHKITKRGQNVTFRCDPISEHNRLYWYRQTLGQGPEFLTYFQNEAQLEKSRLLSDRFSAERPKGSFSTLEIQRTEQGDSAMYLCASSLVAQATNTGELFFGEGSRLTVL.